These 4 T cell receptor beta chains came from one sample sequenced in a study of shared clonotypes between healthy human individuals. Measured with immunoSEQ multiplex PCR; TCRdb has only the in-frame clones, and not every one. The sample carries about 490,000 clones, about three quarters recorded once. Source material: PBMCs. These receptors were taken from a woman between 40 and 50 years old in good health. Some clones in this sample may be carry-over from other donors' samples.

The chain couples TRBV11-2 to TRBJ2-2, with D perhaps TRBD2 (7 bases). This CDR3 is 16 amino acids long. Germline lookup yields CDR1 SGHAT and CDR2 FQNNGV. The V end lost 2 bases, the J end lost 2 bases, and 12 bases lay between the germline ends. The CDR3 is CASSLRWGGNTGELFF. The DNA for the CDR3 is TGTGCCAGCAGCTTAAGGTGGGGGGGCAACACCGGGGAGCTGTTTTTT.

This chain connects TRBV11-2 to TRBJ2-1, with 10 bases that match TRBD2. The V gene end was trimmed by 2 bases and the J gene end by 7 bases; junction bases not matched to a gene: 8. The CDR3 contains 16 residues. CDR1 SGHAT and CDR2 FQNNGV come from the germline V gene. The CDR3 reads CASSLPGGTSVNEQFF. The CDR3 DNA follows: TGTGCCAGCAGCTTACCGGGCGGGACTAGCGTGAATGAGCAGTTCTTC.

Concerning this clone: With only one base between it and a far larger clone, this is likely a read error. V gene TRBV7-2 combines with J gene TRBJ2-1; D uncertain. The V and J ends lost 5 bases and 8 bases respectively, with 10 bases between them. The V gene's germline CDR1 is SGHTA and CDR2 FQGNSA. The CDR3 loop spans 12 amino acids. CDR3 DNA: TGTGCCAGCAGCAGAATCTTGGATGAGCAGTTCTTC. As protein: CASSRILDEQFF.

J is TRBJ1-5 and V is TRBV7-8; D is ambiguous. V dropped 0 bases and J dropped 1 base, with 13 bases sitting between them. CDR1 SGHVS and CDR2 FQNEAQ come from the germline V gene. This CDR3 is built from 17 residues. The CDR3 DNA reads TGTGCCAGCAGCTTAGCGCTGGCAACTCGAAGCAATCAGCCCCAGCATTTT. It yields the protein CASSLALATRSNQPQHF.